The 8 T cell receptor beta chains presented below share a single source sample, sequenced in a study of blood T cells in healthy people across ages. A second 7 to 11 cycle PCR used barcoded and J-beta primers. Each CDR3 protein gets one entry after TCRdb re-called the 5' RACE reads with MiXCR. Among roughly 800,000 distinct CDR3 sequences listed, around a quarter were seen once. The data were also submitted as part of a second study, on T cells of mothers and their children.

The specimen was blood. The receptors come from a boy aged 5-17 years in good health.

This clonotype was observed a handful of times. The rearrangement uses TRBV25-1 and TRBJ1-4; weak D call: TRBD1 (5 bases). Germline V gene lookup returns CDR1 MGHDK and CDR2 SYGVNS. The CDR3 runs 14 residues. The V gene lost 4 bases and the J gene lost 8 bases, with 14 bases spanning the gap. The CDR3 nucleotides are TGTGCCAGCAGTGGGGGTGGGGCCTGGGAAAAACTGTTTTTT. Translating gives CASSGGGAWEKLFF.

This clonotype was detected only a few times. The chain employs TRBV5-1 and TRBJ2-5; a possible D gene is TRBD2 (7 bases). The J call may be mistaken, given a closer DNA end match to TRBJ2-7. Germline V gene sequence: CDR1 SGHRS, CDR2 YFSETQ. The length of the CDR3 is 13 residues. CDR3 amino acids: CASGRGDLYEQYF. CDR3 nucleotides: TGCGCCAGCGGGAGGGGGGACCTCTACGAGCAGTACTTC.

V usage is TRBV10-2 and J usage is TRBJ2-5; 10 nucleotides align to TRBD1. The CDR3 extends over 16 amino acids. Per the germline V gene, CDR1 is WSHSY and CDR2 is SAAADI. V shed 2 bases and J 5 bases; nucleotides not matched to a gene: 8. The CDR3 DNA reads as TGCGCCAGCAGTGAGGCCGGGGGACAGGGGATGGAGACCCAGTACTTC. Translated: CASSEAGGQGMETQYF.

V gene TRBV13 combines with J gene TRBJ2-5; D is unresolved. V was shortened by 5 bases and J by 3 bases, with 16 bases between the two germline ends. The CDR3 is 15 residues long. CDR1 and CDR2 (germline): PRHDT, FYEKMQ (reference sequence). CDR3 protein: CASSVTPRTKETQYF. The DNA for the CDR3 is TGTGCCAGCAGCGTGACACCCCGAACCAAAGAGACCCAGTACTTC.

Only a few counts were recorded for this clonotype. The chain links TRBV5-1 to TRBJ1-3, with TRBD1 matching over 8 bases. CDR3 length: 14 residues. Losses at the gene ends were 4 bases for V and 7 bases for J; bases not matched to a gene: 7. Germline V gives CDR1 SGHRS, CDR2 YFSETQ. The CDR3 region is CASSHGQGLNTIYF. CDR3 nucleotides: TGCGCCAGCAGCCACGGACAGGGCCTTAACACCATATATTTT.

The V gene is TRBV6-5, the J gene TRBJ1-2, with TRBD1 as a possible D gene (6 bases). This CDR3 comprises 13 residues. Trimming removed 5 bases at V and 8 bases at J, with 15 bases between. Looked up from germline, CDR1 is MNHEY and CDR2 is SVGAGI. The CDR3 nucleotides read TGTGCCAGCAGTACTCCCACAGGGCTGGGCTACACCTTC. Its protein is CASSTPTGLGYTF.

This chain joins TRBV14 and TRBJ1-1; TRBD1 aligns across 7 bases. CDR1 is SGHDN, CDR2 FVKESK, per germline. The V and J ends lost 2 bases and 2 bases, in that order; junction bases with no gene match: 5. The CDR3 contains 15 residues. CDR3 residues: CASSQTDRPNTEAFF. Here the CDR3 DNA reads TGTGCCAGCAGCCAAACGGACAGGCCTAACACTGAAGCTTTCTTT.

This clonotype was detected only a few times. J is TRBJ2-5 and V is TRBV7-2; 8 nucleotides line up with TRBD1. This CDR3 is 17 amino acids long. The ends lost 1 base at V and 2 bases at J; junction bases unmatched: 9. Looked up from germline, CDR1 is SGHTA and CDR2 is FQGNSA. CDR3 residues: CASSLGGAGGGQETQYF. In DNA, the CDR3 is TGTGCCAGCAGCTTAGGGGGGGCAGGGGGCGGTCAAGAGACCCAGTACTTC.